The source of this T cell receptor beta chain is a study of T cells in localized non-small cell lung cancer. Here immunoSEQ multiplex PCR was the method, and the copy in TCRdb shows in-frame clones only, minus some. The sample lists approximately 76,000 clones; over 75% were seen once. With V trimmed by 5 bases and J by 5 bases, 3 bases remained unmatched. CDR3 length: 14 residues. Germline loops: CDR1 SGHTA, CDR2 FQGNSA. This TCR came from a female donor aged 60 or older with stage I lung adenocarcinoma. Sequenced here: peripheral blood, sampled before any cancer treatment. This rearrangement joins TRBV7-2 to TRBJ2-3, with 11 bases lining up with TRBD1. CDR3 coding DNA: TGTGCCAGCAGCCCGGACAGGGGGCGAGATACGCAGTATTTT. Translating it yields CASSPDRGRDTQYF.